This T cell receptor (beta chain) appears in the sequencing data of a study of OX40 agonist ivuxolimab in advanced cancers. About the investigation overall: Ivuxolimab was an agonistic, fully human IgG2 monoclonal antibody directed against OX40 (CD134), a costimulatory receptor. Intravenous ivuxolimab was administered to patients every 2 weeks at six dose levels: 0.01, 0.1, 0.3, 1.5, 3 and 10 mg/kg. Of the roughly 54 dose-escalation patients, hepatocellular carcinoma was present in roughly 19, melanoma in roughly 15, renal cell carcinoma in 9 and head and neck cancer in 9. A male proportion of around 83% and a mean age of about 60 years, ranging from about 23 to 79, were recorded for the dose-escalation cohort. Prior anti-PD-1, anti-PD-L1 or anti-CTLA-4 therapy was permitted, and checkpoint inhibitors had been received by less than 45% of dose-escalation patients. Partial responses were achieved by three dose-escalation patients, of whom one had hepatocellular carcinoma and two had cutaneous melanoma. Peripheral TCRbeta sequencing was intended to test whether TCR sequence diversity was altered and clonal T-cell expansion was caused by ivuxolimab. The monotherapy dose-escalation portion (N ≈ 57 patients) of the phase I ivuxolimab trial is reported in the paper. Overall study outcomes, separate from this receptor: On average, CD8+ T cells showed more expanded clones than CD4+ T cells after ivuxolimab. In the 0.1-3.0 mg/kg groups, partial responders had among the lowest normalized peripheral clonal expansion, particularly in CD8+ T cells. At doses from 0.1 to 3.0 mg/kg, clonal expansion was seen in both CD4+ and CD8+ blood T cells between baseline and week 6. Low levels of normalized T-cell clonal expansion were also seen in some patients who did not respond. Antigen specificity was not determined for the clonally expanded peripheral T cells.

This clone showed up just once. Its target antigen remains unknown. Within one base of it there is no much larger clone, and no base qualities were kept. V is clipped by 2 bases and J by 3 bases, and the sequence between their germline boundaries is 14 bases long. From a lookup of the germline V gene, CDR1 and CDR2 are SNHLY and FYNNEI. CDR3 length: 15 amino acids, cysteine to phenylalanine. Just the 45-base CDR3 DNA is kept, in frame starting at base 1. Patients with a history of autoimmune disease or receiving systemic immunosuppression were excluded from the trial. Peripheral blood for TCR sequencing was collected from all dose cohorts at baseline, on cycle 4 day 1, and on cycle 7 day 1. Samples came from an open-label, multicenter, first-in-human phase I dose-escalation trial of ivuxolimab. Adults with locally advanced or metastatic head and neck squamous cell, hepatocellular, melanoma or renal cell carcinoma were enrolled in the trial. Before TCR sequencing, CD4+ T cells and CD8+ T cells were sorted from peripheral blood as separate populations.

To sequence the TCRbeta CDR3 region, genomic DNA was isolated from the sorted cells. The immunoSEQ Assay was used for sequencing of TCRbeta CDR3 regions. Here the immuneACCESS table is served through TCRdb, limited to in-frame sequences with V and J called. Missing clones are a known gap in these copies; in checked studies unresolved V genes cover under half, and the rest lacks a known reason. The sample table shows about 76,000 clones, and roughly 91% are seen once. In total, the top ten clones hold 13% of the sample. This clonotype was sampled from an adult with an advanced solid tumor such as melanoma, head and neck, liver or kidney cancer. This sequence uses TRBV2 and TRBJ2-7; the D element could tentatively be TRBD1 or TRBD2, as 5 bases agree for each. The input for sequencing was CD4+ or CD8+ T cells sorted from blood, taken in a trial of the OX40 agonist ivuxolimab. The DNA sequence is TGTGCCAGCAGTGAAAGGGGCTTAGAGGGCTACGAGCAGTACTTC. It is translated as CASSERGLEGYEQYF.